This T cell receptor beta chain was captured in a study of blood T cell repertoires in COVID-19. For the study at large: T cells, B-cell-depleted T cells, or PBMCs supplied cDNA or gDNA.

Profiled with immunoSEQ multiplex PCR; TCRdb holds only in-frame clones, not every one. Of some 70,000 clones in the sample, roughly 89% were seen once. V dropped 3 bases and J dropped 2; count of bases not matched to a gene: 14. CDR1 is SGHDN, CDR2 FVKESK, per germline. The CDR3 totals 18 residues. The sample taken for sequencing was peripheral blood. The clonotype comes from a man aged 50 to 60 with acute or convalescent COVID-19. The J gene is TRBJ2-3, the V gene TRBV14; TRBD2 aligns across 7 bases. CDR3 sequence (DNA): TGTGCCAGCAGCCACGGACGGTTACCCGGGACTACCACAGATACGCAGTATTTT. Translated: CASSHGRLPGTTTDTQYF. Full variable domain (rest looked up from reference TRBV14 and TRBJ2-3): EAGVTQFPSHSVIEKGQTVTLRCDPISGHDNLYWYRRVMGKEIKFLLHFVKESKQDESGMPNNRFLAERTGGTYSTLKVQPAELEDSGVYFCASSHGRLPGTTTDTQYFGPGTRLTVL.